Sequencing of this TCR beta chain was carried out in a study of T cells after yellow fever vaccination. Universal primer sites and UMIs were introduced during 5'RACE template-switching synthesis of TCR cDNA. TCRdb passed the 5' RACE reads through MiXCR, listing each CDR3 protein once. The sample carries 170,000 or so distinct CDR3 sequences, approximately 6.2% recorded once. Study-wide findings and caveats: Any FACS-sorted repertoire could hold abundant clonotypes that contaminate it from the bulk population.

About this clonotype itself: Its antigen is undetermined.

The CDR3 contains 15 residues. From germline, CDR1 is SGHDT and CDR2 YYEEEE. V lost 0 bases and J 4 bases, leaving 11 bases between the germline ends. The rearrangement uses TRBV5-6 and TRBJ1-5; D gene uncertain. The sequencing used CD4+ T cells sorted from PBMCs, collected on the day of the first yellow fever vaccination. This TCR was sampled from a man between 18 and 35 years old who received the YFV17D yellow fever vaccine. CDR3: CASSLVGVPNQPQHF. The CDR3 DNA follows: TGTGCCAGCAGCTTGGTCGGGGTACCAAATCAGCCCCAGCATTTT.